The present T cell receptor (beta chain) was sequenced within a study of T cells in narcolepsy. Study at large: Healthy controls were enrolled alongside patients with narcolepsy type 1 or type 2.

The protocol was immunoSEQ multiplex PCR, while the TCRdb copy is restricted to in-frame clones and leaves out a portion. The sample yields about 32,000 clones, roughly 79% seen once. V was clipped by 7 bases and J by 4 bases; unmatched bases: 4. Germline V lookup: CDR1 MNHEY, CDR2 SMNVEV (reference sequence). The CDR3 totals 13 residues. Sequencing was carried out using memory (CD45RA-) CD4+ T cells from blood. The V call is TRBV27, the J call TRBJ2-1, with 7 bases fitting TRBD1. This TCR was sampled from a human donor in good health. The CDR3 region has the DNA TGTGCCAGCAAGGGGGCGACATACAATGAGCAGTTCTTC. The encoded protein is CASKGATYNEQFF.